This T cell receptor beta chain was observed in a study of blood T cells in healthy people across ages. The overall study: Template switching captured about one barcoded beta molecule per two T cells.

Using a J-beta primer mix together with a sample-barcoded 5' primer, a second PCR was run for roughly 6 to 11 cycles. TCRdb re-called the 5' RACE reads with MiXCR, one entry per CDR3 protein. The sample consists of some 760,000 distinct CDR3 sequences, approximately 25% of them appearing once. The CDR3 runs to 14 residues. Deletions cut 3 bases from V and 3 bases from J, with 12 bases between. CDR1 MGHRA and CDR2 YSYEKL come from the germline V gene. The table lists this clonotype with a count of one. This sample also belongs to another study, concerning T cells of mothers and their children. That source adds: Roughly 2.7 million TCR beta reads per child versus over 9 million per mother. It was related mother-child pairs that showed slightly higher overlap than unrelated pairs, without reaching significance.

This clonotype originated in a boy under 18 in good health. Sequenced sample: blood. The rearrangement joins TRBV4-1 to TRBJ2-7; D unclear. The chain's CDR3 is CASSHPGLLYEQYF. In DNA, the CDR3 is TGCGCCAGCAGCCATCCGGGTCTCCTCTACGAGCAGTACTTC.